This T cell receptor beta chain originates from a study of immune heterogeneity within non-small cell lung tumors. Multiplex PCR with 32 V and 13 J primers amplified TCR beta CDR3. TCRdb called the multiplex PCR reads again in MiXCR, with one record for every CDR3 protein. Counted here are roughly 8,900 distinct CDR3 sequences, 31% occurring once; the ten biggest clones make up about 10%. V shed 2 bases and J 0 bases; nucleotides not matched to a gene: 4. CDR1 and CDR2 from the germline V gene are SGHRS and YFSETQ. This CDR3 is built from 15 residues. This clonotype is termed medium-sized. Each sample used 600 ng of genomic DNA from bulk tumor tissue. Several far-apart biopsies were taken per primary tumor during surgery. Surgery that was curative in intent was performed on patients with untreated, newly diagnosed non-small cell lung cancer.

This sequence was found in a man in his 60s with non-small cell lung cancer. This chain links TRBV5-1 with TRBJ2-7, with 8 bases identical to TRBD1. The specimen was lung tumor tissue. For the CDR3, the DNA is TGCGCCAGCAGCTTAAGGACAGGGAGCTCCTACGAGCAGTACTTC. As protein: CASSLRTGSSYEQYF.